A single sample is the source of the 7 T cell receptor beta chains below, sequenced in a study of T cells in Graves' hyperthyroidism and ophthalmopathy. There were TCR beta CDR3 regions amplified from RNA transcripts. Initially, a first-round RT-PCR of the TCR CDR3 employed the HTBI primer set. TCRdb used MiXCR to reprocess the multiplex PCR reads, holding one entry per CDR3 protein. The table shows about 640,000 distinct CDR3 sequences, with around 20% occurring only once. Material: blood. These receptors were taken from a man aged 25-40 years with Graves' ophthalmopathy.

V is TRBV20-1 and J is TRBJ1-5, with D possibly being TRBD1 (5 bases). Trimming stripped 4 bases from V and 11 bases from J, with 15 bases between. This CDR3 is 12 amino acids long. CDR1 and CDR2 from the germline V gene are DFQATT and SNEGSKA (reference sequence). CDR3 loop: CSATMTVGTQHF. The CDR3 region has the DNA TGCAGTGCTACCATGACAGTGGGTACCCAGCATTTT.

This clonotype was detected ten times or more. This may arise from a read error, as a much more abundant clone is one base away. This chain connects TRBV12-3 or TRBV12-4 to TRBJ1-1; D not resolved. Trimming left V 4 bases short and J 1 base short, with 7 bases between. This CDR3 spans 13 amino acids. The CDR3 loop is CASSSSGNTEAFF. The CDR3 nucleotides are TGTGCCAGCAGTTCATCAGGGAACACTGAAGCTTTCTTT.

V is TRBV12-3 or TRBV12-4 and J is TRBJ1-2; 7 nucleotides agree with TRBD1. The CDR3 runs 13 residues. V lost 2 bases and J lost 6; bases outside the gene matches: 3. As DNA, the CDR3 is TGTGCCAGCAGTTTAAGGGGGACAGATGGCTACACCTTC. It is translated as CASSLRGTDGYTF.

In regard to this clonotype: One base away lies a much larger clone, so this may be a sequencing read error. The CDR3 sequence: CASSSAGGLSYEQSF. The CDR3 DNA follows: TGTGCCAGCAGCTCGGCCGGCGGCCTTTCCTACGAGCAGTCCTTC. The chain combines TRBV13 with TRBJ2-7; D unclear. Germline V gene lookup returns CDR1 PRHDT and CDR2 FYEKMQ (reference sequence). The CDR3 extends over 15 amino acids.

The V and J genes are TRBV2 and TRBJ2-4; D not certain. This CDR3 has 15 amino acids. Trimming removed 6 bases at V and 0 bases at J, with 12 bases between. The V gene's germline CDR1 is SNHLY and CDR2 FYNNEI. CDR3 DNA sequence: TGTGCCAGCAGCTTCAACGAGCTAGCCAAAAACATTCAGTACTTC. It yields the protein CASSFNELAKNIQYF.

The chain combines TRBV13 with TRBJ1-1; unclear D gene. Trimming pared 5 bases from V and 0 bases from J, leaving 13 bases between. The CDR3 covers 15 residues. CDR1 is PRHDT, CDR2 FYEKMQ, per germline (reference sequence). This CDR3 is CASSNDGPLNTEAFF. CDR3 DNA sequence: TGTGCCAGCAGCAACGATGGACCATTGAACACTGAAGCTTTCTTT.

The CDR3 nucleotides read TGCGCCAGCAGTGAGTCCGGGACAGGGGCTGAGGAGCTGTTTTTT. This codes for CASSESGTGAEELFF. J is TRBJ2-2 and V is TRBV10-1; 10 bases line up with TRBD1. Losses at the gene ends were 0 bases for V and 10 bases for J; bases not matched to a gene: 5. This CDR3 comprises 15 residues. Germline assignment: CDR1 WNHNN and CDR2 SYGVQD (reference sequence).